The 30 T cell receptor beta chains listed next were all sequenced from one sample in a study of cytomegalovirus exposure and HLA in healthy donors. The PCR used 60 Vbeta and 13 Jbeta primers. TCRdb's copy holds only in-frame clones and misses some; the assay was immunoSEQ multiplex PCR. Among some 200,000 clones listed, around 85% were seen once. The sample comprised PBMCs. These receptors were taken from a man over 45 in good health and CMV-seronegative.

V usage is TRBV5-1 and J usage is TRBJ2-3; 8 bases line up with TRBD2. J gave up 5 bases and V 0 bases, and 5 bases lay outside the gene matches. The CDR3 spans 15 residues. Germline V gene sequence: CDR1 SGHRS, CDR2 YFSETQ. This CDR3 is CASSLGTSQRDTQYF. The DNA for the CDR3 is TGCGCCAGCAGCTTGGGGACTAGCCAAAGAGATACGCAGTATTTT.

The chain carries TRBV19 and TRBJ1-6, with D unclear. With 7 bases removed from V and 1 base from J, the gap between germline ends came to 11 bases. The CDR3 runs 15 residues. Looked up from germline, CDR1 is LNHDA and CDR2 is SQIVND (reference sequence). In nucleotides, the CDR3 is TGTGCCAGTACTGGGGAGGTGTCCTATAATTCACCCCTCCACTTT. Residues: CASTGEVSYNSPLHF.

This chain connects TRBV2 to TRBJ2-7; D remains unclear. The V end was cut by 5 bases, the J end by 0 bases, with 8 bases between. CDR3 length equals 13 residues. Per germline, CDR1 SNHLY and CDR2 FYNNEI. Here the CDR3 DNA reads TGTGCCAGCAGTAGTAGTATCTCCTACGAGCAGTACTTC. It encodes CASSSSISYEQYF.

The genes are TRBV6-1 and TRBJ1-3, with D perhaps TRBD1 (6 bases). Trimming took 6 bases from V and 0 from J, leaving 12 bases between them. The CDR3 consists of 15 residues. Per germline, CDR1 MNHNS and CDR2 SASEGT. CDR3 region: CASSESDSSGNTIYF. CDR3 in DNA: TGTGCCAGCAGCGAATCGGACAGCTCTGGAAACACCATATATTTT.

In DNA, the CDR3 is TGTGCCAGCCGGACAGGGGGCATCTACGAGCAGTACTTC. Translation gives CASRTGGIYEQYF. J is TRBJ2-7 and V is TRBV28, with 11 positions matching TRBD1. Germline values: CDR1 MDHEN, CDR2 SYDVKM. V shed 8 bases and J 3 bases; nucleotides not matched to a gene: 3. This CDR3 is 13 amino acids long.

This clone has a single count. The chain uses TRBV14 and TRBJ2-7; TRBD2 matches 10 bases. Per germline, CDR1 SGHDN and CDR2 FVKESK. The CDR3 is made up of 14 amino acids. The junction had 6 bases not matched to a gene; V was cut back by 6 bases and J by 4 bases. CDR3 amino acids: CASRLASGSYEQYF. The CDR3 DNA sequence: TGTGCCAGCAGGTTGGCTAGCGGGAGTTACGAGCAGTACTTC. Using reference TRBV14 and TRBJ2-7 for the parts outside the CDR3, the full variable domain is EAGVTQFPSHSVIEKGQTVTLRCDPISGHDNLYWYRRVMGKEIKFLLHFVKESKQDESGMPNNRFLAERTGGTYSTLKVQPAELEDSGVYFCASRLASGSYEQYFGPGTRLTVT.

Of note for this clone: A junction boundary mismatches the germline segment, possibly from a read error. CDR3 protein: CAGSAYPFTGTSTDTQYF. The CDR3 DNA is TGTGCCGGCAGTGCATATCCCTTCACCGGGACTAGCACAGATACGCAGTATTTT. This rearrangement joins TRBV27 to TRBJ2-3, with TRBD2 as a possible D gene (6 bases). Germline assignment: CDR1 MNHEY and CDR2 SMNVEV (reference sequence). The CDR3 loop spans 18 amino acids.

This chain joins TRBV28 and TRBJ2-3; D possibly corresponds to TRBD1 (5 bases). Germline CDR1 and CDR2: MDHEN and SYDVKM. This CDR3 contains 14 residues. Trimming left V 7 bases short and J 4 bases short, with 15 bases between. CDR3 sequence reads: CASTGGRDADTQYF. DNA for the CDR3: TGTGCCAGCACCGGCGGCAGGGATGCAGATACGCAGTATTTT.

This chain joins TRBV14 and TRBJ2-7; 14 nucleotides align to TRBD2. The trim removed 3 bases at V and 6 bases at J, leaving 7 bases unmatched. CDR1 and CDR2 from the germline V gene are SGHDN and FVKESK. The CDR3 has 16 amino acids. The CDR3 region is CASSQGPGLAGAEQYF. The CDR3 DNA follows: TGTGCCAGCAGCCAGGGGCCGGGACTAGCGGGAGCCGAGCAGTACTTC.

The chain is built from TRBV6-1 and TRBJ1-4; tentative D call: TRBD1 (5 bases). The germline CDR1 and CDR2 sequences are MNHNS and SASEGT. The CDR3 runs to 14 residues. The V end was cut by 5 bases, the J end by 0 bases, with 7 bases between. The CDR3 is CASSQGATNEKLFF. The CDR3 bases are TGTGCCAGCAGTCAGGGCGCAACTAATGAAAAACTGTTTTTT.

This chain connects TRBV7-3 to TRBJ2-3; 9 bases line up with TRBD2. Germline-derived CDR1 and CDR2 are SGHTA and FQGTGA. This CDR3 has 16 residues. V trimming: 1 base; J trimming: 5 bases; junction bases outside the gene matches: 7. This CDR3 reads CASSLIASGDVDTQYF. The CDR3 DNA follows: TGTGCCAGCAGCTTAATCGCTAGCGGGGATGTAGATACGCAGTATTTT.

V and J are TRBV7-2 and TRBJ1-5; D possibly corresponds to TRBD1 (6 bases). Germline V gene lookup returns CDR1 SGHTA and CDR2 FQGNSA. The V end lost 1 base, the J end lost 0 bases, and 10 bases lay between the germline ends. The length of the CDR3 is 16 residues. The CDR3: CASSLVVGASNQPQHF. For the CDR3, the DNA is TGTGCCAGCAGCTTAGTCGTGGGGGCTAGCAATCAGCCCCAGCATTTT.

This clone was observed a few times. V gene TRBV28 combines with J gene TRBJ2-2; TRBD2 aligns across 12 bases. The ends lost 0 bases at V and 6 bases at J; junction bases unmatched: 5. Germline CDR1 MDHEN, CDR2 SYDVKM. The CDR3 loop spans 17 amino acids. The CDR3 coding sequence is TGTGCCAGCAGTTTATGGGGGCTAGCGGGAGGGCCCGGGGAGCTGTTTTTT. Translating gives CASSLWGLAGGPGELFF.

The CDR3 DNA sequence: TGTGCCAGCAGCCGATGGGGACTAGCGGGAGGCCTCGGCACAGATACGCAGTATTTT. This encodes CASSRWGLAGGLGTDTQYF. The chain uses TRBV7-9 and TRBJ2-3; 15 bases map to TRBD2. Trimming took 5 bases from V and 1 from J; bases not matched to a gene: 10. CDR1 and CDR2 from the germline V gene are SEHNR and FQNEAQ (reference sequence). This CDR3 spans 19 amino acids. The whole variable domain, filled in from reference TRBV7-9 and TRBJ2-3, reads DTGVSQNPRHKITKRGQNVTFRCDPISEHNRLYWYRQTLGQGPEFLTYFQNEAQLEKSRLLSDRFSAERPKGSFSTLEIQRTEQGDSAMYLCASSRWGLAGGLGTDTQYFGPGTRLTVL.

CDR3 loop: CASSVRPLDGIEQYF. The CDR3 nucleotides read TGTGCCAGCAGCGTACGCCCCTTAGACGGGATCGAGCAGTACTTC. The chain links TRBV9 to TRBJ2-7; weak D call: TRBD2 (5 bases). Germline loops: CDR1 SGDLS, CDR2 YYNGEE. The germline V and J ends were trimmed by 1 base and 6 bases, with 17 bases remaining between them. CDR3 length: 15 amino acids.

This clone was picked up a small number of times. V usage is TRBV4-1 and J usage is TRBJ2-5, with 13 bases that match TRBD2. Germline CDR1 MGHRA, CDR2 YSYEKL. The CDR3 extends over 15 amino acids. V was clipped by 2 bases and J by 11 bases; unmatched bases: 8. Here the CDR3 DNA reads TGCGCCAGCAGCCAAAGGGGACTAGCGGGAACAGAGCAGTACTTC. This gives the protein CASSQRGLAGTEQYF.

The chain recombines TRBV7-9 with TRBJ2-7; 7 bases are a match to TRBD2. The CDR3 length is 14 residues. Germline loops: CDR1 SEHNR, CDR2 FQNEAQ (reference sequence). V gave up 5 bases and J gave up 0 bases; unmatched junction bases: 4. CDR3 loop: CASSPGLRSYEQYF. CDR3 sequence (DNA): TGTGCCAGCAGCCCGGGACTACGCTCCTACGAGCAGTACTTC.

The chain combines TRBV29-1 with TRBJ2-1; possibly TRBD2 for D (6 bases). Germline V gene lookup returns CDR1 SQVTM and CDR2 ANQGSEA. The CDR3 has 13 residues. Trimming shortened V by 7 bases and J by 3 bases, and 13 bases separated the two germline ends. As DNA, the CDR3 is TGCAGCGCCCCACTAGCTAGCTACAATGAGCAGTTCTTC. This gives the protein CSAPLASYNEQFF.

This clone was observed a single time. This chain links TRBV15 with TRBJ1-1, with 7 bases that match TRBD1. The germline V gene encodes CDR1 LNHNV and CDR2 YYDKDF (reference sequence). Trimming took 5 bases from V and 7 from J; bases not matched to a gene: 10. The CDR3 consists of 14 residues. DNA of the CDR3: TGTGCCACCAGCCCGCGACAGGGACCGAGTGAAGCTTTCTTT. This gives the protein CATSPRQGPSEAFF.

This clone was observed a single time. The chain carries TRBV6-6 and TRBJ1-3, with no clear D. The J call may be in error: the DNA end matches TRBJ2-2 better. CDR1 is MNHNY, CDR2 SVGAGI, per germline (reference sequence). The CDR3 sequence is 12 residues long. The DNA for the CDR3 is TGTGCCAGCAGTTACGTCGCCGGGGAGCTGTTTTTT. As protein: CASSYVAGELFF.

The chain carries TRBV9 and TRBJ2-2; tentative D call: TRBD2 (5 bases). V was clipped by 1 base and J by 1 base, with 14 bases between them. From germline, CDR1 is SGDLS and CDR2 YYNGEE. The CDR3 is 17 residues long. This chain's CDR3 is CASSVPSSTQNTGELFF. CDR3 nucleotide sequence: TGTGCCAGCAGCGTACCCTCTAGCACCCAGAACACCGGGGAGCTGTTTTTT.

The chain recombines TRBV4-2 with TRBJ2-2, with a tentative D call TRBD1 (6 bases). CDR1 and CDR2 (germline): LGHNA, YNFKEQ. CDR3 size: 15 residues. V was trimmed by 2 bases and J by 3 bases, leaving 10 bases between them. The CDR3 nucleotides read TGTGCCAGCAGCCAACGGGACAAGTACACCGGGGAGCTGTTTTTT. This codes for CASSQRDKYTGELFF.

Turning to this clone: This sample also contains other DNA sequences that code for the same CDR3. The V gene is TRBV6-5, the J gene TRBJ1-1; 12 bases are shared with TRBD1. The germline gives CDR1 MNHEY, CDR2 SVGAGI. The CDR3 consists of 14 residues. The V segment lost 7 bases and the J segment 4 bases; nucleotides outside the gene matches: 4. The DNA of the CDR3 is TGTGCCAGCACCCTGGGACAGGGGGCCACTGAAGCTTTCTTT. This codes for CASTLGQGATEAFF.

The chain recombines TRBV9 with TRBJ2-7, with 10 bases identical to TRBD2. Germline V gene lookup returns CDR1 SGDLS and CDR2 YYNGEE. The CDR3 totals 18 residues. The J segment lost 6 bases and the V segment lost 4 bases, leaving 19 bases of the junction unmatched. CDR3 amino acids: CASSPTVASGSRNPEQYF. The CDR3 region has the DNA TGTGCCAGCAGCCCCACCGTGGCTAGCGGGAGTAGAAATCCCGAGCAGTACTTC.

The chain has TRBV28 and TRBJ2-5; tentatively, D is TRBD2 (6 bases). Judging by the DNA end, TRBJ2-7 fits better; the J call may be wrong. The length of the CDR3 is 15 residues. CDR1 is MDHEN and CDR2 is SYDVKM in the germline V gene. DNA of the CDR3: TGTGCCAGCAGCTCCGCAGCGGGCGGTTCATACGAGCAGTACTTC. It specifies CASSSAAGGSYEQYF.

The chain uses TRBV27 and TRBJ2-2; 14 bases map to TRBD2. This CDR3 has 16 residues. Germline V gene data show CDR1 as MNHEY and CDR2 as SMNVEV (reference sequence). V shed 7 bases, J shed 7 bases, and the junction held 8 bases outside the gene matches. This CDR3 is CASTKTSGRGIGELFF. Written as DNA, the CDR3 is TGTGCCAGCACCAAGACTAGCGGGAGGGGTATCGGGGAGCTGTTTTTT.

The V call is TRBV7-2, the J call TRBJ2-1; D might be TRBD1 (6 bases). Germline CDR1 is SGHTA and CDR2 is FQGNSA. CDR3 length: 11 amino acids. V lost 5 bases, J lost 15 bases, and 14 bases lay in between. CDR3 sequence: CASSQGPRTFF. In DNA, the CDR3 is TGTGCCAGCAGCCAGGGGCCGAGAACGTTCTTC.

The rearrangement joins TRBV5-6 to TRBJ1-5; D remains ambiguous. In germline, CDR1 is SGHDT, CDR2 YYEEEE. The CDR3 is made up of 16 amino acids. V lost 0 bases and J 0 bases, leaving 10 bases between the germline ends. CDR3 in amino acids: CASSLGTGASNQPQHF. CDR3 nucleotide sequence: TGTGCCAGCAGCTTGGGAACCGGAGCTAGCAATCAGCCCCAGCATTTT.

The chain combines TRBV7-9 with TRBJ2-5, with TRBD1 matching over 10 bases. This CDR3 region has 14 residues. Germline-derived CDR1 and CDR2 are SEHNR and FQNEAQ (reference sequence). V was pared by 5 bases and J by 5 bases, with 5 bases of the junction left unmatched. In DNA, the CDR3 is TGTGCCAGCAGCCAGACAGGGGGCGGCGAGACCCAGTACTTC. It encodes CASSQTGGGETQYF.

V and J are TRBV10-2 and TRBJ2-2; the D gene is possibly TRBD2 (5 bases). CDR1 is WSHSY, CDR2 SAAADI, per germline. The CDR3 is made up of 12 amino acids. Here the CDR3 DNA reads TGCGTCGCAGAGGGAGCTCGTGGGGAGCTGTTTTTT. Protein: CVAEGARGELFF.